This TCR beta chain comes out of a study of Graves' ophthalmopathy and Graves' hyperthyroidism. Germline CDR1 reads LNHDA; CDR2 reads SQIVND (reference sequence). This CDR3 has 12 residues. Whole-study results and caveats: Ophthalmopathy progression was predicted with 70.59% sensitivity and 72% to 75% specificity. Clonotypes were expanded in thyroid at above 0.001 frequency, and most also appeared in blood.

Other autoimmune diseases, uncontrolled infections, pregnancy or lactation excluded patients from enrollment. As concerns this clonotype: Its antigen is unknown.

CDR3 regions of TCR beta were amplified from RNA transcripts. In the first round, RT-PCR was carried out with HTBI primers, and a multiplex PCR formed the second round. Each CDR3 protein is one row after TCRdb ran MiXCR on the multiplex PCR reads. In the table there are about 600,000 distinct CDR3 sequences, under 45% of which are singletons. This TCR derives from an adult man with Graves' hyperthyroidism. The gene calls are TRBV19 and TRBJ2-7; D is unclear. Near its end, the DNA agrees better with TRBJ2-1, so the J call may be wrong. The material sequenced was peripheral blood or thyroid tissue (not recorded which). CDR3 sequence reads: CASSIATREQFF. DNA for the CDR3: TGTGCCAGTAGTATAGCAACTCGCGAGCAGTTCTTC.